This T cell receptor beta chain was identified in a study of quantifying T cell responses using KT2 cells. Overall study: RNA was reverse transcribed with TCR alpha and beta constant-region primers.

Each cDNA got a UMI-containing oligo ligated at its 3' end. An equimolar mix of RC1.1 and RC1.2 primed the beta chain across TRBC1 and TRBC2. TCRdb independently ran MiXCR on the UMI-ligation and nested PCR reads; one entry per CDR3 protein. This table has 40,000 to 50,000 distinct CDR3 sequences, over 15% appearing once. Trimming removed 9 bases from V and 7 bases from J, with 24 bases in between. CDR1 is SEHNR and CDR2 is FQNEAQ in the germline V gene (reference sequence). This CDR3 has 15 residues. Sequenced sample: PBMCs spiked with cells of the T cell clone KT2. The receptor comes from a human donor. This rearrangement joins TRBV7-9 to TRBJ1-2; D may be TRBD1 (6 bases). CDR3 in amino acids: CARWGGPQELPGYTF. CDR3 coding DNA: TGTGCCAGGTGGGGGGGGCCCCAAGAGCTGCCTGGCTACACCTTC.